A single TCR beta chain is shown here with its context. What it recognizes is unknown. Those who donated were healthy HIV-negative adults, with no recent acute infections or vaccinations reported. This specimen belongs to a study of shared clonotypes between healthy human individuals. Study background: Each donor contributed plates that comprised three CD4 naive, three CD4 memory, two CD8 naive and one CD8 memory.

Study-level results: Depth of sequencing was expected to influence donor clonotype sharing. Around 5.3% of naive CD4 clonotypes were shared across a few donors.

Sequenced by immunoSEQ multiplex PCR; TCRdb stores in-frame clones only, minus some. The sample holds fewer than 3 million clones, around 92% seen once. Unmatched junction bases numbered 6, after V lost 6 bases and J lost 4 bases. This CDR3 contains 15 residues. This TCR was recovered from a man aged 18 to 35 in good health. Some clones in this sample may be carry-over from other donors' samples. The J gene is TRBJ2-7, the V gene TRBV23-1; the match to TRBD2 covers 13 bases. TRBV23-1 is noted as an ORF with a role that remains uncertain. The sequencing input was naive CD4+ T cells from PBMCs. Indicated subset: CD45RA+ positively selected. As DNA, the CDR3 is TGCGCCAGCAGCCCGACTAGCGGGAGGACGTACGAGCAGTACTTC. Residues: CASSPTSGRTYEQYF.